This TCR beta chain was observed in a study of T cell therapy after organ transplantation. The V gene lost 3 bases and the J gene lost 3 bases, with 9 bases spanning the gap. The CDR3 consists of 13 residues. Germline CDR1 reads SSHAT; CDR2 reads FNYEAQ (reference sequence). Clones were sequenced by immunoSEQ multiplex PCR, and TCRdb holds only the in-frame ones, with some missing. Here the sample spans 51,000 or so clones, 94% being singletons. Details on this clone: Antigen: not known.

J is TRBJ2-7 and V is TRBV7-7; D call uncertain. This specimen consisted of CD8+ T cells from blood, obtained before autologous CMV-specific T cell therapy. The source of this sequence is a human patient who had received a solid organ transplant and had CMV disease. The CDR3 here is CASSFGKFYEQYF. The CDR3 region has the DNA TGTGCCAGCAGCTTTGGCAAATTCTACGAGCAGTACTTC.